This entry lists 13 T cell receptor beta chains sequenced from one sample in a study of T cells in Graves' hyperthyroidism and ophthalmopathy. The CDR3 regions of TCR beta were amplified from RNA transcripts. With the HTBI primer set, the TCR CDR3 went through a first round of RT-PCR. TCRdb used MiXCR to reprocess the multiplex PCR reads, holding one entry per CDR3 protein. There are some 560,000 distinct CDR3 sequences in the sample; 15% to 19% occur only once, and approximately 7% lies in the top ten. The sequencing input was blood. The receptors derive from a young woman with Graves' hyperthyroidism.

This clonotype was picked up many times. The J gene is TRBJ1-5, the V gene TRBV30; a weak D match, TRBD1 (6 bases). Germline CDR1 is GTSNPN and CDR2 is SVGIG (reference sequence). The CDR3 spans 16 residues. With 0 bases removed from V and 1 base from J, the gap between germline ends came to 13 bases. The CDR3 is CAWSVGGFGSNQPQHF. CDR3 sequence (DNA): TGTGCCTGGAGTGTAGGGGGGTTCGGGAGCAATCAGCCCCAGCATTTT.

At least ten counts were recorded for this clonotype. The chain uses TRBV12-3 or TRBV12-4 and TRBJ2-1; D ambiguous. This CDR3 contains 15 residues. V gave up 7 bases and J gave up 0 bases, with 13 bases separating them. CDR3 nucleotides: TGTGCCAGCACCGCGGAGTGGTCCTCCTACAATGAGCAGTTCTTC. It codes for CASTAEWSSYNEQFF.

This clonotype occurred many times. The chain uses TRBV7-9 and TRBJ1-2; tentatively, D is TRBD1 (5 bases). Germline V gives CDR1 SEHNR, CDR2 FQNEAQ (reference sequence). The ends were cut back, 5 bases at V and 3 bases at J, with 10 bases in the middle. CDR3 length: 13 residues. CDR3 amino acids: CASSLGQDYGYTF. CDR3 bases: TGTGCCAGCAGCCTGGGGCAGGACTATGGCTACACCTTC.

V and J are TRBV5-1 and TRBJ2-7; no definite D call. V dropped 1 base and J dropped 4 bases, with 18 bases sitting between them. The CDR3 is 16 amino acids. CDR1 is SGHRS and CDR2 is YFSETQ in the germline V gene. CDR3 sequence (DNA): TGCGCCAGCAGCTTGCAAGGGCCAGTTGATCTTTACGAGCAGTACTTC. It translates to CASSLQGPVDLYEQYF.

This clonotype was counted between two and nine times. The chain's CDR3 is CASSFLASGRAWGANVLTF. The CDR3 nucleotides read TGTGCCAGCAGTTTTCTGGCTAGCGGGAGGGCTTGGGGGGCCAACGTCCTGACTTTC. The chain uses TRBV27 and TRBJ2-6, with TRBD2 matching over 12 bases. Germline V CDR1 and CDR2: MNHEY, SMNVEV (reference sequence). The CDR3 runs to 19 residues. J gave up 4 bases and V 3 bases, and 10 bases lay outside the gene matches.

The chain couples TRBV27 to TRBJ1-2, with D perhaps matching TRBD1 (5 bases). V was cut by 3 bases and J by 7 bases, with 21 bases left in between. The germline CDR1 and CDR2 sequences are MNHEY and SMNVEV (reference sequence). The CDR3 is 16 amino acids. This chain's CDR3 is CASSLHGGVGKAGYTF. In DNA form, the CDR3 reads TGTGCCAGCAGTTTGCACGGGGGTGTTGGGAAGGCTGGCTACACCTTC.

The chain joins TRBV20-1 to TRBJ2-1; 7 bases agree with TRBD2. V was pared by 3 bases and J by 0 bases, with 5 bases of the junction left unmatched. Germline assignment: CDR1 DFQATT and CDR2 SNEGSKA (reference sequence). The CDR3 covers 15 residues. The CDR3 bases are TGCAGTGCTAGGCGACTAGCTAGCTCCTACAATGAGCAGTTCTTC. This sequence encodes CSARRLASSYNEQFF.

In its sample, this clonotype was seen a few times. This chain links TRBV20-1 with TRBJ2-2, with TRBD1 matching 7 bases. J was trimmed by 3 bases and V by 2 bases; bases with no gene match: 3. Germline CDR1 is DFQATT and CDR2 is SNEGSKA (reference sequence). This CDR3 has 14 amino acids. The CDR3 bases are TGCAGTGCTAGAAAGGGGGCGGACACCGGGGAGCTGTTTTTT. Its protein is CSARKGADTGELFF.

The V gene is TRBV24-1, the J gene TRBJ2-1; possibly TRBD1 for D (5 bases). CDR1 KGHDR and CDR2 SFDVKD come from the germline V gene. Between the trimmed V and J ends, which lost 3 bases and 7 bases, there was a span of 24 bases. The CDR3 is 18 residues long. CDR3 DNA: TGTGCCACCAGTGATCCGCGTGTGGGCCTAGTAGGGGCGAATGAGCAGTTCTTC. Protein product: CATSDPRVGLVGANEQFF.

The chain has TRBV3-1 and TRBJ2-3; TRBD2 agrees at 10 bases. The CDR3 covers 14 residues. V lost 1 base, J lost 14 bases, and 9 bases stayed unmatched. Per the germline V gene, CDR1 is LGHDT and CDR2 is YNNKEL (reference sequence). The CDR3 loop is CASSQALAGDSRYF. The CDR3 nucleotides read TGTGCCAGCAGCCAAGCCCTAGCGGGAGATTCACGGTATTTT.

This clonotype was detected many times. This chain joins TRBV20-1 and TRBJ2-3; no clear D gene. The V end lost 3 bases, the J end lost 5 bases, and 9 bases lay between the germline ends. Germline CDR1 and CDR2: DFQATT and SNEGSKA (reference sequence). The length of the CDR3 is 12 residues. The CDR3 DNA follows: TGCAGTGCTAGCCCCTCACGAGATACGCAGTATTTT. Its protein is CSASPSRDTQYF.

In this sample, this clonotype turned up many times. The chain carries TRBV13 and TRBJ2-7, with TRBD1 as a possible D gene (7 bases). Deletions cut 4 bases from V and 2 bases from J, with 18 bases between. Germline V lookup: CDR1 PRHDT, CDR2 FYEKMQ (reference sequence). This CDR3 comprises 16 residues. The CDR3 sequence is CASSYPTGTGAYEQYF. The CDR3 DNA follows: TGTGCCAGCAGCTATCCGACAGGGACGGGGGCCTACGAGCAGTACTTC. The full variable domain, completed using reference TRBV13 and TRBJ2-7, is AAGVIQSPRHLIKEKRETATLKCYPIPRHDTVYWYQQGPGQDPQFLISFYEKMQSDKGSIPDRFSAQQFSDYHSELNMSSLELGDSALYFCASSYPTGTGAYEQYFGPGTRLTVT.

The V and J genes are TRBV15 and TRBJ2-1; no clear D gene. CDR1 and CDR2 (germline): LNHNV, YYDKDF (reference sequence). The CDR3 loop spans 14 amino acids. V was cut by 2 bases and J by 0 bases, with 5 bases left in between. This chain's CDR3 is CATSRRSSYNEQFF. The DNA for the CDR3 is TGTGCCACCAGCAGAAGGAGCTCCTACAATGAGCAGTTCTTC.